The next 29 T cell receptor beta chains were all read from a single sample in a study of PD-L1 blockade in urothelial cancer. Sample time point: pretreatment peripheral blood. Profiled with immunoSEQ multiplex PCR; TCRdb holds only in-frame clones, not every one. The sample lists about 70,000 clones; about nine tenths were seen once. Sequencing used PBMCs, obtained around atezolizumab (anti-PD-L1) treatment. All receptors come from a man between 65 and 79 years old with urothelial cancer.

This clone was seen ten or more times. The DNA of the CDR3 is TGCGCCAGCAGCGGGAGGAGAGATGAGACCCAGTACTTC. Amino acids: CASSGRRDETQYF. The V call is TRBV5-1, the J call TRBJ2-5, with D tentatively TRBD2 (6 bases). Germline lookup yields CDR1 SGHRS and CDR2 YFSETQ. The CDR3 is 13 amino acids. Trimming took off 4 bases at V and 5 bases at J, with 12 bases between the two ends.

This clone was observed a single time. The rearrangement links TRBV19 to TRBJ2-3, with 11 bases fitting TRBD2. The germline CDR1 and CDR2 sequences are LNHDA and SQIVND (reference sequence). Trimming at V came to 7 bases and at J to 1 base, leaving 4 bases not matched to a gene. The length of the CDR3 is 15 residues. The CDR3 bases are TGTGCCAGTACCGGGACTAGCGGACGCACAGATACGCAGTATTTT. This encodes CASTGTSGRTDTQYF.

The chain couples TRBV5-5 to TRBJ2-3, with 7 nucleotides matching TRBD2. This CDR3 has 17 residues. V dropped 5 bases and J dropped 4; count of bases not matched to a gene: 16. Germline assignment: CDR1 SGHKS and CDR2 YYEKEE (reference sequence). The chain's CDR3 is CASRHFSQGGGADTQYF. Written as DNA, the CDR3 is TGTGCCAGCAGGCATTTCTCCCAGGGTGGGGGGGCAGATACGCAGTATTTT.

This clone was seen once. The chain combines TRBV4-1 with TRBJ2-7; TRBD2 matches 8 bases. V lost 3 bases, J lost 0 bases, and 13 bases stayed unmatched. The CDR3 runs 18 residues. CDR1 and CDR2 (germline): MGHRA, YSYEKL. The CDR3 region is CASSHSMLAGKSSYEQYF. The CDR3 bases are TGCGCCAGCAGCCACTCTATGCTAGCGGGCAAAAGCTCCTACGAGCAGTACTTC.

V usage is TRBV28 and J usage is TRBJ2-1; the match to TRBD2 covers 13 bases. J lost 7 bases, V lost 6 bases, and 12 bases had no gene match. Germline CDR1 reads MDHEN; CDR2 reads SYDVKM. The CDR3 runs to 17 residues. The CDR3 is CASRRLAGGRDWNEQFF. CDR3 DNA: TGTGCCAGCAGGCGACTAGCGGGGGGCCGGGATTGGAATGAGCAGTTCTTC.

The rearrangement joins TRBV9 to TRBJ2-1; TRBD1 agrees at 7 bases. CDR1 is SGDLS and CDR2 is YYNGEE in the germline V gene. V dropped 3 bases and J dropped 4; count of bases not matched to a gene: 4. The CDR3 sequence is 14 residues long. The CDR3 DNA reads as TGTGCCAGCAGCGACATGACAGGGTACAATGAGCAGTTCTTC. Protein: CASSDMTGYNEQFF.

J is TRBJ2-3 and V is TRBV28; D is possibly TRBD2 (6 bases). The germline CDR1 and CDR2 sequences are MDHEN and SYDVKM. V dropped 6 bases and J dropped 1 base, with 14 bases sitting between them. The CDR3 consists of 15 residues. This CDR3 is CASSPSGGGTDTQYF. The CDR3 coding sequence is TGTGCCAGCAGCCCTAGTGGCGGGGGCACAGATACGCAGTATTTT.

The V and J genes are TRBV28 and TRBJ2-5; 13 bases fit TRBD2. The CDR3 runs to 17 residues. Germline V gene data show CDR1 as MDHEN and CDR2 as SYDVKM. The V segment lost 4 bases and the J segment 5 bases; nucleotides outside the gene matches: 10. In DNA form, the CDR3 reads TGTGCCAGCAGTTCCCGACTAGCGGGAGGTCGTAGGGAGACCCAGTACTTC. Encoded protein: CASSSRLAGGRRETQYF. Complete variable domain (other parts from reference TRBV28 and TRBJ2-5): DVKVTQSSRYLVKRTGEKVFLECVQDMDHENMFWYRQDPGLGLRLIYFSYDVKMKEKGDIPEGYSVSREKKERFSLILESASTNQTSMYLCASSSRLAGGRRETQYFGPGTRLLVL.

The V call is TRBV5-1, the J call TRBJ2-3, with 7 bases that match TRBD2. The CDR3 has 13 residues. Germline CDR1 is SGHRS and CDR2 is YFSETQ. Trimming cost V 5 bases and J 1 base; bases outside gene matches: 1. The CDR3 loop reads CASRTSGTDTQYF. The CDR3 coding sequence is TGCGCCAGCAGAACTAGCGGCACAGATACGCAGTATTTT.

The J gene is TRBJ2-5, the V gene TRBV30, with D unresolved. The CDR3 length is 18 residues. V lost 0 bases and J lost 5, with 25 bases in between. The germline CDR1 and CDR2 sequences are GTSNPN and SVGIG (reference sequence). CDR3 in DNA: TGTGCCTGGAGTGTCGTTGGCAACCCGGTCACTATCGGGGAGACCCAGTACTTC. Encoded protein: CAWSVVGNPVTIGETQYF.

This clone was picked up one time. V and J are TRBV9 and TRBJ2-1, with D possibly being TRBD2 (6 bases). V lost 7 bases, J lost 10 bases, and 27 bases lay in between. Per the germline V gene, CDR1 is SGDLS and CDR2 is YYNGEE. The CDR3 has 16 residues. The CDR3, as DNA: TGTGCCAGCGTTAGGGGTGTGGGAGGCCCCGGGGGAGAGCAGTTCTTC. Encoded protein: CASVRGVGGPGGEQFF.

The rearrangement links TRBV27 to TRBJ1-2; D is possibly TRBD1 (5 bases). Trimming pared 2 bases from V and 5 bases from J, leaving 15 bases between. Germline CDR1 is MNHEY and CDR2 is SMNVEV (reference sequence). The CDR3 runs to 15 residues. CDR3 residues: CASSLEPGNWYGYTF. CDR3 nucleotide sequence: TGTGCCAGCAGTTTAGAGCCAGGGAATTGGTATGGCTACACCTTC.

The J gene is TRBJ2-7, the V gene TRBV28, with 10 nucleotides matching TRBD2. The CDR3 extends over 17 amino acids. CDR1 is MDHEN and CDR2 is SYDVKM in the germline V gene. V shed 5 bases, J shed 6 bases, and the junction held 16 bases outside the gene matches. In DNA, the CDR3 is TGTGCCAGCAGTCCGACGGGCGGGCTAGCGGGAGCCCTCGAGCAGTACTTC. The encoded protein is CASSPTGGLAGALEQYF.

The V call is TRBV2, the J call TRBJ2-3; TRBD1 matches 8 bases. With V trimmed by 6 bases and J by 0 bases, 5 bases remained unmatched. Germline assignment: CDR1 SNHLY and CDR2 FYNNEI. This CDR3 has 15 amino acids. CDR3 nucleotide sequence: TGTGCCAGCAGGACCGGGACAGGCAGCACAGATACGCAGTATTTT. This codes for CASRTGTGSTDTQYF.

The chain uses TRBV5-6 and TRBJ2-1; 7 nucleotides agree with TRBD2. CDR3 length: 15 residues. V gave up 6 bases and J gave up 6 bases; unmatched junction bases: 12. Germline lookup yields CDR1 SGHDT and CDR2 YYEEEE. The CDR3 nucleotides are TGTGCCAGCACCCTGCGGGAGTTGGTTGTCAATGAGCAGTTCTTC. The encoded protein is CASTLRELVVNEQFF.

This rearrangement joins TRBV20-1 to TRBJ1-1; D gene uncertain. This CDR3 is 11 amino acids long. Germline-derived CDR1 and CDR2 are DFQATT and SNEGSKA (reference sequence). DNA for the CDR3: TGCAGCGCACCGGTTCTCACTGAAGCTTTCTTT. Amino acids: CSAPVLTEAFF.

This chain joins TRBV7-9 and TRBJ2-3, with 14 bases matching TRBD2. CDR1 and CDR2 from the germline V gene are SEHNR and FQNEAQ (reference sequence). The junction had 10 bases not matched to a gene; V was cut back by 5 bases and J by 3 bases. The CDR3 runs to 18 residues. CDR3 sequence reads: CASSRGTSGSRRTDTQYF. CDR3 nucleotides: TGTGCCAGCAGCCGCGGGACTAGCGGGAGTCGGCGTACAGATACGCAGTATTTT.

The V gene is TRBV15, the J gene TRBJ1-3; tentatively, D is TRBD1 (6 bases). Germline CDR1 and CDR2: LNHNV and YYDKDF (reference sequence). The V end lost 0 bases, the J end lost 0 bases, and 15 bases lay between the germline ends. The CDR3 is 18 amino acids. The CDR3 here is CATSRDAPGVGSGNTIYF. CDR3 DNA sequence: TGTGCCACCAGCAGAGATGCCCCAGGGGTAGGCTCTGGAAACACCATATATTTT.

The V and J genes are TRBV19 and TRBJ2-5, with TRBD2 identical over 8 bases. Trimming took 1 base from V and 4 from J; bases not matched to a gene: 8. Per germline, CDR1 LNHDA and CDR2 SQIVND (reference sequence). This CDR3 comprises 16 residues. The CDR3 region is CASSIGPGGLRETQYF. CDR3 DNA: TGTGCCAGTAGTATAGGGCCGGGGGGGCTAAGAGAGACCCAGTACTTC.

The chain uses TRBV5-4 and TRBJ2-1; TRBD2 might be the D (5 bases). Deletions cut 3 bases from V and 6 bases from J, with 10 bases between. Germline V gene sequence: CDR1 SGHNT, CDR2 YYREEE (reference sequence). CDR3 length equals 13 residues. The CDR3 loop is CASSSAVPNEQFF. The CDR3 DNA sequence: TGTGCCAGCAGCTCAGCGGTCCCCAATGAGCAGTTCTTC.

V gene TRBV11-2 combines with J gene TRBJ1-1, with 9 bases identical to TRBD1. The CDR3 loop spans 14 amino acids. The germline V gene encodes CDR1 SGHAT and CDR2 FQNNGV. The ends lost 4 bases at V and 2 bases at J; junction bases unmatched: 2. CDR3 DNA sequence: TGTGCCAGCAGCTCGGGACAGGGAAACACTGAAGCTTTCTTT. Its protein product is CASSSGQGNTEAFF.

CDR3 amino acids: CASSLQSSGNTIYF. DNA for the CDR3: TGTGCCAGCAGCTTACAGAGCTCTGGAAACACCATATATTTT. The V call is TRBV5-4, the J call TRBJ1-3; no definite D call. The CDR3 has 14 amino acids. Germline V gene data show CDR1 as SGHNT and CDR2 as YYREEE (reference sequence). Trimming took off 2 bases at V and 0 bases at J, with 6 bases between the two ends.

The chain links TRBV27 to TRBJ2-5, with TRBD1 matching 9 bases. CDR1 and CDR2 (germline): MNHEY, SMNVEV (reference sequence). The CDR3 is made up of 16 amino acids. The V gene end was trimmed by 2 bases and the J gene end by 2 bases; junction bases not matched to a gene: 6. The DNA for the CDR3 is TGTGCCAGCAGTTTAGATCACAGGGGGCCTCAAGAGACCCAGTACTTC. It encodes CASSLDHRGPQETQYF.

V gene TRBV4-2 combines with J gene TRBJ1-5; 7 bases line up with TRBD1. The germline V gene has CDR1 LGHNA and CDR2 YNFKEQ. With V trimmed by 0 bases and J by 3 bases, 2 bases remained unmatched. This CDR3 spans 15 amino acids. Written as DNA, the CDR3 is TGTGCCAGCAGCCAAGAGAGGGGGCCCAATCAGCCCCAGCATTTT. Protein sequence: CASSQERGPNQPQHF.

The chain joins TRBV5-1 to TRBJ2-3; 9 bases are shared with TRBD2. The V and J ends lost 2 bases and 3 bases, in that order; junction bases with no gene match: 4. CDR3 size: 15 residues. The V gene's germline CDR1 is SGHRS and CDR2 YFSETQ. The CDR3 nucleotides are TGCGCCAGCAGCTTTTTAGCGGGGGCTACAGATACGCAGTATTTT. Translating gives CASSFLAGATDTQYF.

V is TRBV18 and J is TRBJ1-1, with D uncertain. Trimming took 1 base from V and 5 from J, leaving 8 bases between them. The germline gives CDR1 KGHSH, CDR2 LQKENI. The CDR3 loop spans 13 amino acids. The CDR3 reads CASSPRGGTEAFF. CDR3 sequence (DNA): TGTGCCAGCTCACCACGGGGAGGGACTGAAGCTTTCTTT.

CDR3 sequence (DNA): TGCGCCAGCAGCTCTCGACAGGGGGATTTCACAGATACGCAGTATTTT. Translated: CASSSRQGDFTDTQYF. The J gene is TRBJ2-3, the V gene TRBV5-1, with 9 bases aligning to TRBD1. Germline V lookup: CDR1 SGHRS, CDR2 YFSETQ. CDR3 length: 16 residues. Trimming at V came to 3 bases and at J to 2 bases, leaving 7 bases not matched to a gene.

J is TRBJ1-5 and V is TRBV19; no firm D call. Trimming took off 6 bases at V and 0 bases at J, with 6 bases between the two ends. Looked up from germline, CDR1 is LNHDA and CDR2 is SQIVND (reference sequence). The CDR3 runs 13 residues. CDR3 in amino acids: CASRQNSNQPQHF. The CDR3, as DNA: TGTGCCAGTAGACAGAATAGCAATCAGCCCCAGCATTTT.

V usage is TRBV6-1 and J usage is TRBJ2-1; 9 bases map to TRBD1. The CDR3 sequence is 15 residues long. V lost 6 bases and J lost 4; bases outside the gene matches: 7. Germline V gene data show CDR1 as MNHNS and CDR2 as SASEGT. CDR3 in DNA: TGTGCCAGCAGCCGACCGGGACAGGGTTACAATGAGCAGTTCTTC. This codes for CASSRPGQGYNEQFF.